The 4 T cell receptor beta chains reported below all come from one sample, sequenced in a study of blood T cell repertoires in COVID-19. Only in-frame clones appear in the TCRdb table, and some are missing; sequencing was by immunoSEQ multiplex PCR. Among 300,000 to 350,000 clones listed, roughly 88% were seen once. Sequenced material: PBMCs or T cells enriched from blood (not recorded which). The receptors were sampled from a man between 25 and 39 years old who had recovered from COVID-19.

CDR3 region: CAARGGGKGTQYF. As DNA, the CDR3 is TGTGCCGCCCGGGGCGGGGGGAAGGGTACGCAGTATTTT. The genes are TRBV6-5 and TRBJ2-3; TRBD2 aligns across 8 bases. With 11 bases clipped from V and 8 bases from J, the junction kept 12 bases outside the gene matches. The V gene's germline CDR1 is MNHEY and CDR2 SVGAGI. This CDR3 is built from 13 residues.

This clone showed up just once. This sequence joins TRBV7-2 and TRBJ1-6; D is uncertain. The V end was cut by 6 bases, the J end by 0 bases, with 9 bases between. The CDR3 runs to 15 residues. Germline values: CDR1 SGHTA, CDR2 FQGNSA. CDR3 sequence: CASRPLDSYNSPLHF. The CDR3, as DNA: TGTGCCAGCAGGCCTTTAGACTCCTATAATTCACCCCTCCACTTT. Combining the CDR3 with reference TRBV7-2 and TRBJ1-6 gives the whole variable domain GAGVSQSPSNKVTEKGKDVELRCDPISGHTALYWYRQSLGQGLEFLIYFQGNSAPDKSGLPSDRFSAERTGGSVSTLTIQRTQQEDSAVYLCASRPLDSYNSPLHFGNGTRLTVT.

V gene TRBV2 combines with J gene TRBJ2-1; possibly TRBD1 for D (6 bases). In germline, CDR1 is SNHLY, CDR2 FYNNEI. CDR3 length: 12 amino acids. Trimming cost V 7 bases and J 8 bases, with 12 bases left between them. CDR3 bases: TGTGCCAGCACAGGGGATGGCCATGAGCAGTTCTTC. Translation: CASTGDGHEQFF.

V gene TRBV9 combines with J gene TRBJ2-1; 15 bases fit TRBD2. CDR1 and CDR2 (germline): SGDLS, YYNGEE. CDR3 size: 17 residues. Unmatched junction bases numbered 8, after V lost 4 bases and J lost 6 bases. CDR3: CASSRTSGGAGGNEQFF. The CDR3 DNA reads TGTGCCAGCAGCAGGACTAGCGGGGGGGCCGGTGGCAATGAGCAGTTCTTC. Full variable domain (missing parts from reference TRBV9 and TRBJ2-1): DSGVTQTPKHLITATGQRVTLRCSPRSGDLSVYWYQQSLDQGLQFLIQYYNGEERAKGNILERFSAQQFPDLHSELNLSSLELGDSALYFCASSRTSGGAGGNEQFFGPGTRLTVL.